The source of this T cell receptor (beta chain) is a study of T cell repertoires in cytomegalovirus infection. Overall study context: Public TCR beta signatures marked donors with CMV infection and the matching HLA.

There are a few counts of this clonotype. Its matching antigen is unknown. V lost 8 bases and J lost 12, with 10 bases in between. The CDR3 contains 10 residues. Germline lookup yields CDR1 SNHLY and CDR2 FYNNEI. TCRdb passed the reads through MiXCR, listing each CDR3 protein once. The top ten hold roughly a quarter of the sample, which has about 180,000 distinct CDR3 sequences, about 15% seen once. Regarding the study as a whole: CMV-specific TCR beta clonotypes restricted by HLA-C were the ones dominating the ex vivo response. Summed frequency of shared TCR beta families picked out CMV carriers who also had the relevant HLA.

The chain links TRBV2 to TRBJ1-4; no definite D call. This sequence originates from a human donor in good health (CMV status not recorded). Some clones in this sample may be carry-over from other donors' samples. Source material: CD8+ T cells from PBMCs. The CDR3 nucleotides are TGTGCCAGCCGGTTCGGCCAACTGTTTTTT. Amino acid sequence: CASRFGQLFF.